The entry below describes one T cell receptor beta chain. V dropped 11 bases and J dropped 0; count of bases not matched to a gene: 7. The CDR3 consists of 15 residues. Germline V gives CDR1 SNHLY, CDR2 FYNNEI. The sample is drawn from a study of shared clonotypes between healthy human individuals. Each sample came from a Caucasian adult donor living in Nashville, Tennessee. Original analysis: For the immunoSEQ data, sequences were junction-only without quality scores, so filtering differed. Assay: immunoSEQ multiplex PCR; the TCRdb copy retains only in-frame clones and omits some. Clone size and the V and J calls come from that table; the DNA yielded D and trimming. The table records about 1 million clones, roughly 80% of them present only once.

J is TRBJ2-3 and V is TRBV2, with 11 bases lining up with TRBD2. The sequenced sample consisted of memory CD4+ T cells sorted from blood. The subset: CD45RA-negative fraction. The sequence derives from a man younger than 35 in good health. DNA of the CDR3: TGTGCCTGCGGAGCTAGCGGGGGGAGCACAGATACGCAGTATTTT. It translates to CACGASGGSTDTQYF.